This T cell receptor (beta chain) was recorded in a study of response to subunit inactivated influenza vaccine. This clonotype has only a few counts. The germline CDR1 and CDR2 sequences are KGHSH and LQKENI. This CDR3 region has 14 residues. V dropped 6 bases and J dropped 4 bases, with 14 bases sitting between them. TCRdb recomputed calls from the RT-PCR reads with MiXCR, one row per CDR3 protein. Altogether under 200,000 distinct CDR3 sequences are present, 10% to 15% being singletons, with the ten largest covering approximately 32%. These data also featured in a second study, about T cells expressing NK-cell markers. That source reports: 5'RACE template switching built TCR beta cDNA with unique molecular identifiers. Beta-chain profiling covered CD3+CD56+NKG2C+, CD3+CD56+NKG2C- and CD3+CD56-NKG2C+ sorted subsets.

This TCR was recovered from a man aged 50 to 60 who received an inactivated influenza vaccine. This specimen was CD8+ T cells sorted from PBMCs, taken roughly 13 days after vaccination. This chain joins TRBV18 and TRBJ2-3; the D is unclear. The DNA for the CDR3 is TGTGCCAGCTCCACCGCGGAGTCCCCAGATACGCAGTATTTT. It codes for CASSTAESPDTQYF.